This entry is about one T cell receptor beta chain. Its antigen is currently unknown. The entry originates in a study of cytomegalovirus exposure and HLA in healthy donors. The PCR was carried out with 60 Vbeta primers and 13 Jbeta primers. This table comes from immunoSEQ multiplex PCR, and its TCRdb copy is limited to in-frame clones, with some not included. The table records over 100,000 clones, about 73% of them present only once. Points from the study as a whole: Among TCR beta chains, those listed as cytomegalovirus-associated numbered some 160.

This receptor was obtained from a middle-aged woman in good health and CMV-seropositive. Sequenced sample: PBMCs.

CDR3 sequence: CASSRSSGMGYTF. The CDR3 DNA follows: TGTGCCAGCAGCCGTTCCTCAGGGATGGGCTACACCTTC. The genes are TRBV28 and TRBJ1-2; possibly TRBD1 for D (5 bases). V was trimmed by 6 bases and J by 8 bases, leaving 16 bases between them. CDR1 MDHEN and CDR2 SYDVKM come from the germline V gene. The CDR3 runs to 13 residues.